This is a list of T cell receptor beta chains from one sample in a study of CD8 T cells in Susac syndrome. TCRdb recomputed calls from the immunoSEQ multiplex PCR reads with MiXCR, one row per CDR3 protein. The sample lists roughly 200,000 distinct CDR3 sequences, 90% to 95% seen once, with more than 0.08% in the top ten. Material for sequencing was CD4+ T cells from PBMCs. These receptors were collected from a human donor with Susac syndrome. The CDR3 runs from the conserved cysteine through the conserved F or W. The D gene is left open where the match is weak. The size of a clone is reported for some rows only, either as once, few or many, or as a class for expanded clones.

.	.	TRBV30	TRBJ2-1	TGTGCCTGGACCCACGGCGGAAACTCCTACAATGAGCAGTTCTTC	CAWTHGGNSYNEQFF
.	.	TRBV20-1	TRBJ2-1	TGCAGTGCTAGAGATCAGCGAGGGTCCTCCTACAATGAGCAGTTCTTC	CSARDQRGSSYNEQFF
.	.	TRBV12-3/TRBV12-4	TRBJ1-2	TGTGCCAGCAGTTTAACTGGGGATCATGGCTACACCTTC	CASSLTGDHGYTF
.	once	TRBV5-4	TRBJ2-7	TGTGCCAGCAGCTTCATGGGTGACTCCTACGAGCAGTACTTC	CASSFMGDSYEQYF
.	.	TRBV4-3	TRBJ2-7	TGCGCCAGCAGCCCCGCACTTGGGCAGTACTTC	CASSPALGQYF
TRBD2	.	TRBV30	TRBJ2-5	TGTGCCTGGAGTAGGGGCGGGGGGACCCAGTACTTC	CAWSRGGGTQYF
.	.	TRBV6-5	TRBJ2-7	TGTGCCAGCAGTTATCTAACTAGCCAGAGCGAGCAGTACTTC	CASSYLTSQSEQYF
.	.	TRBV12-3/TRBV12-4	TRBJ1-5	TGTGCCAGCAGTCCACAGGGTTTCCAGCCCCAGCATTTT	CASSPQGFQPQHF
.	.	TRBV28	TRBJ2-2	TGTGCCAGCAGCGTCGATACCGGGGAGCTGTTTTTT	CASSVDTGELFF
TRBD1	.	TRBV7-6	TRBJ2-1	TGTGCCAGCAGCCCCATACAGGGGAGCTCCTACAATGAGCAGTTCTTC	CASSPIQGSSYNEQFF
.	.	TRBV7-2	TRBJ2-3	TGTGCCAGCAGCTTAGCGTTAGCGGCTAGCACAGATACGCAGTATTTT	CASSLALAASTDTQYF
.	.	TRBV7-8	TRBJ1-6	TGTGCCAGCAGCTTTACAGCGGAGAGCCCGGCCCTCCACTTT	CASSFTAESPALHF
TRBD2	.	TRBV20-1	TRBJ2-5	TGCAGTGCCCTCCGGGACTACGTGATAGAGACCCAGTACTTC	CSALRDYVIETQYF
TRBD2	.	TRBV12-3/TRBV12-4	TRBJ2-3	TGTGCCAGCAGTTTAGCGGGAGGGACCACAGATACGCAGTATTTT	CASSLAGGTTDTQYF
.	.	TRBV7-9	TRBJ2-6	TGTGCCAGCAGGCCCCCGGGGACGGTTGGCTCTGGGGCCAACGTCCTGACTTTC	CASRPPGTVGSGANVLTF
TRBD2	.	TRBV28	TRBJ2-1	TGTGCCAGCATCCCCCCGGGACTAGCGGATCTCGAAAGCTCCTACAATGAGCAGTTCTTC	CASIPPGLADLESSYNEQFF
.	.	TRBV4-2	TRBJ2-2	TGTGCCAGCAGCCAAGAGGGGGGCGGCCTTAACACCGGGGAGCTGTTTTTT	CASSQEGGGLNTGELFF
.	.	TRBV5-1	TRBJ2-5	TGCGCCAGCACCGTAAGCCACAGGGACCAAGAGACCCAGTACTTC	CASTVSHRDQETQYF
TRBD2	.	TRBV4-2	TRBJ2-3	TGTGCCAGCAGCCAAAAAAAGACTAGCGGGAGATCCGATACGCAGTATTTT	CASSQKKTSGRSDTQYF
.	.	TRBV2	TRBJ1-2	TGTGCCAGCAGTAAAGACGGAGCCTACTATGGCTACACCTTC	CASSKDGAYYGYTF
.	.	TRBV24-1	TRBJ2-5	TGTGCCACCAGCCGGGACTACCAAGAGACCCAGTACTTC	CATSRDYQETQYF
.	.	TRBV27	TRBJ1-5	TGTGCCAGCAGTAGCGGTTTTAATCAGCCCCAGCATTTT	CASSSGFNQPQHF
TRBD1	.	TRBV20-1	TRBJ1-4	TGCAGTGCTAGGCAACAGGGGGGTGAAAAACTGTTTTTT	CSARQQGGEKLFF
.	.	TRBV20-1	TRBJ2-1	TGCAGTGCTAGAGCTGGGATTGAGCAGTTCTTC	CSARAGIEQFF
TRBD2	.	TRBV4-3	TRBJ2-2	TGCGCCAGCAGCCAAGGACTAGCGGGAGGAGGAACCGGGGAGCTGTTTTTT	CASSQGLAGGGTGELFF
.	.	TRBV28	TRBJ1-1	TGTGCCAGCAGTGTAGCGACTCCCAACACTGAAGCTTTCTTT	CASSVATPNTEAFF
.	.	TRBV5-4	TRBJ2-3	TGTGCCAGCAGCTTGGTCGGGTGGGATACGCAGTATTTT	CASSLVGWDTQYF
.	once	TRBV5-1	TRBJ2-7	TGCGCCAGCCGGACCCCCGAGGGCGAGCAGTACTTC	CASRTPEGEQYF
.	few	TRBV18	TRBJ1-2	TGTGCCAGCTCACCAGGGAGGGACTATGGCTACACCTTC	CASSPGRDYGYTF
.	.	TRBV11-2	TRBJ2-1	TGTGCCAGCTCCCCCCAGGCAGTCTACAATGAGCAGTTCTTC	CASSPQAVYNEQFF
.	.	TRBV18	TRBJ1-1	TGTGCCAGCTCACGGATCGGTTACCAAGGGACCACTGAAGCTTTCTTT	CASSRIGYQGTTEAFF
.	.	TRBV28	TRBJ2-7	TGTGCCAGCAGGCCCGGGTCGACAGGTAACGAGCAGTACTTC	CASRPGSTGNEQYF
TRBD1	.	TRBV2	TRBJ1-2	TGTGCCAGCAGGGGACAGGGGGATCGTGTGACCTTC	CASRGQGDRVTF
.	.	TRBV4-1	TRBJ2-7	TGCGCCAGCAGCCAAGTAAGCGATCCCTCCTACGAGCAGTACTTC	CASSQVSDPSYEQYF
TRBD2	.	TRBV20-1	TRBJ2-7	TGCAGTGCCCTAGGGACTAGCGGGAGGGTAAACGAGCAGTACTTC	CSALGTSGRVNEQYF
.	.	TRBV7-9	TRBJ1-2	TGTGCCAGCAGCTTAGTGAGGGGACATGGCTACACCTTC	CASSLVRGHGYTF
TRBD1	.	TRBV20-1	TRBJ2-1	TGCAGTGCATGGACAGGGGGGGCCTACAATGAGCAGTTCTTC	CSAWTGGAYNEQFF
.	.	TRBV19	TRBJ2-7	TGTGCCAGTAGTATAGATCTCTCCGGGCAGGGCTACGAGCAGTACTTC	CASSIDLSGQGYEQYF
.	.	TRBV12-3/TRBV12-4	TRBJ1-5	TGTGCCAGCAGCCCAACAGGGCCGGGCAATCAGCCCCAGCATTTT	CASSPTGPGNQPQHF
.	.	TRBV15	TRBJ1-4	TGTGCCACCAGCAGAGACTATAATGAAAAACTGTTTTTT	CATSRDYNEKLFF